Listed below are T cell receptor beta chains from one sample, sequenced in a study of blood T cell repertoires in COVID-19. Using immunoSEQ multiplex PCR, the repertoire was profiled, and TCRdb retains in-frame clones only, with some absent. Of 140,000 to 150,000 clones listed, roughly 80% are singletons. Input material: peripheral blood. Every receptor here comes from a woman between 40 and 50 years old with active or convalescent COVID-19. The CDR3 runs from the conserved cysteine through the conserved F or W. The order of the fields is clone size, V gene, J gene, CDR3 length, D gene, CDR3 DNA, CDR3 protein. The D gene is left open where the match is weak. Rows give clone size only sometimes, using once, few, many, or a class for an expanded clone.

>.|TRBV6-1|TRBJ2-7|17|.
TGTGCCAGCAGTGAATGGGGCAGGGTGGGTAGCTCCTACGAGCAGTACTTC
CASSEWGRVGSSYEQYF
>once|TRBV5-6|TRBJ2-2|16|TRBD1
TGTGCCAGCAGCTTGGCCGAACAGGGGGCCACCGGGGAGCTGTTTTTT
CASSLAEQGATGELFF
>.|TRBV5-6|TRBJ1-3|14|.
TGTGCCAGCAGCTTGGGAGGGTCTGGAAACACCATATATTTT
CASSLGGSGNTIYF
>.|TRBV4-3|TRBJ2-1|15|TRBD2
TGCGCCAGCAGCCAGGGCCCTAGCGGGTACAATGAGCAGTTCTTC
CASSQGPSGYNEQFF
>.|TRBV28|TRBJ1-3|17|TRBD1
TGTGCCAGCAGTCGGGGGACAGGGCTCCTCTCTGGAAACACCATATATTTT
CASSRGTGLLSGNTIYF
>.|TRBV15|TRBJ2-1|13|.
TGTGCCACCAGCTACCAGAGGGAGAATGAGCAGTTCTTC
CATSYQRENEQFF
>.|TRBV5-8|TRBJ2-1|13|.
TGTGCCACCGGGCAGGGCCTAAACAATGAGCAGTTCTTC
CATGQGLNNEQFF
>.|TRBV6-5|TRBJ2-7|16|TRBD1
TGTGCCAGCAGTTACGGCCGACAGGGGGCCTCCTACGAGCAGTACTTC
CASSYGRQGASYEQYF
>.|TRBV5-4|TRBJ1-1|15|TRBD1
TGTGCCAGCAGCCCTAGACAGGGCCCGAACACTGAAGCTTTCTTT
CASSPRQGPNTEAFF
>.|TRBV30|TRBJ1-2|14|TRBD1
TGTGCCTGGAGTCAACAGGGGCCAGCCTATGGCTACACCTTC
CAWSQQGPAYGYTF
>.|TRBV15|TRBJ1-4|17|TRBD1
TGTGCCACCAGCAGTCGGGGAAGGACAGGGGAAAATGAAAAACTGTTTTTT
CATSSRGRTGENEKLFF
>.|TRBV10-3|TRBJ2-7|14|TRBD1
TGTGCCATCAGTGACGGGACAGCGTTTCTAGAGCAGTACTTC
CAISDGTAFLEQYF
>.|TRBV28|TRBJ2-1|19|TRBD2
TGTGCCAGCAGTTTAAGACCAGGGTCAGGTAGCGGGAGGGGTAATGAGCAGTTCTTC
CASSLRPGSGSGRGNEQFF
>.|TRBV19|TRBJ1-4|15|.
TGTGCCAGTAGTAACCGAGGGGGTCCGAGTGAAAAACTGTTTTTT
CASSNRGGPSEKLFF
>.|TRBV15|TRBJ1-5|14|TRBD1
TGTGCCACCACACAGGGGGTTGGCAATCAGCCCCAGCATTTT
CATTQGVGNQPQHF
>.|TRBV18|TRBJ2-7|13|.
TGTGCCAGCTCAGACGGGAGAACTAACGAGCAGTACTTC
CASSDGRTNEQYF
>once|TRBV27|TRBJ2-7|16|TRBD1
TGTGCCAGCAGTTTATCGGGACAGGGGGTCTCCTACGAGCAGTACTTC
CASSLSGQGVSYEQYF
>.|TRBV5-6|TRBJ2-7|14|TRBD2
TGTGCCAGCACCGTCGGGGGGGGCAGCCACGAGCAGTACTTC
CASTVGGGSHEQYF
>.|TRBV7-9|TRBJ1-5|13|.
TGTGCCAGCAGCTTAAATCAGGATCAGCCCCAGCATTTT
CASSLNQDQPQHF
>.|TRBV4-2|TRBJ2-1|16|TRBD2
TGTGCCAGCAGCCAAGTTGCAACTAGCGGCTACAATGAGCAGTTCTTC
CASSQVATSGYNEQFF
>many|TRBV4-1|TRBJ2-2|17|.
TGCGCCAGCAGCCAAGGTTCTCGAGCGGAGACCACCGGGGAGCTGTTTTTT
CASSQGSRAETTGELFF
>few|TRBV6-4|TRBJ2-1|16|TRBD2
TGTGCCAGCAGTGCAATCGGGACTAGCGGGAGAAATGAGCAGTTCTTC
CASSAIGTSGRNEQFF
>.|TRBV3-1/TRBV3-2|TRBJ2-2|17|TRBD2
TGTGCCAGCAGCCAAGAAACCAGCGGGAGGGCCGACGGGGAGCTGTTTTTT
CASSQETSGRADGELFF
>.|TRBV19|TRBJ1-5|17|.
TGTGCCAGTCACTTGAGAGGGACTGGAAACCGCAATCAGCCCCAGCATTTT
CASHLRGTGNRNQPQHF
>once|TRBV18|TRBJ1-1|15|TRBD1
TGTGCCAGCTCCCCCCGACAGGGCAGGGACACTGAAGCTTTCTTT
CASSPRQGRDTEAFF
>.|TRBV7-9|TRBJ1-3|15|.
TGTGCCAGCGATTATGAGTCCCTCTCTGGAAACACCATATATTTT
CASDYESLSGNTIYF
>.|TRBV2|TRBJ2-7|14|TRBD2
TGTGCCAGCCTCACTAGCGGGGGGGCCCGCGAGCAGTACTTC
CASLTSGGAREQYF
>.|TRBV4-2|TRBJ1-1|12|.
TGTGCCAGCAGCCAGGCCAGCGATGAAGCTTTCTTT
CASSQASDEAFF
>.|TRBV11-2|TRBJ2-1|17|TRBD1
TGTGCCAGCAGCAGTACAGGGGCCCGCGGCTCCTACAATGAGCAGTTCTTC
CASSSTGARGSYNEQFF
>.|TRBV7-9|TRBJ2-7|14|.
TGTGCCAGCAGCTCCGGGACGGGAGCCTACGAGCAGTACTTC
CASSSGTGAYEQYF
>.|TRBV6-5|TRBJ2-7|13|.
TGTGCCAGCAGTTACGGGGGAGGGGGCGAGCAGTACTTC
CASSYGGGGEQYF
>once|TRBV12-3/TRBV12-4|TRBJ2-7|13|.
TGTGCCAGCAGTACAGGGTTCTCCTACGAGCAGTACTTC
CASSTGFSYEQYF
>once|TRBV28|TRBJ2-7|15|TRBD1
TGTGCCAGCAGTCTCGCCGGGACAGGGGGAGGCGAGCAGTACTTC
CASSLAGTGGGEQYF
>.|TRBV28|TRBJ1-5|14|.
TGTGCCAGCACTAATGGGGCAGGGTATCAGCCCCAGCATTTT
CASTNGAGYQPQHF
>.|TRBV18|TRBJ2-3|16|TRBD1
TGTGCCAGCTCACCACCGGTGGGACAGGGTACAGATACGCAGTATTTT
CASSPPVGQGTDTQYF
>.|TRBV5-4|TRBJ1-2|16|TRBD1
TGTGCCAGCAGCTTGTATTCGACAGGGCGGAACTATGGCTACACCTTC
CASSLYSTGRNYGYTF
>.|TRBV6-5|TRBJ2-5|16|.
TGTGCCAGCAGTTACTCGAGGCCCGAAGGGGGAGAGACCCAGTACTTC
CASSYSRPEGGETQYF
>few|TRBV10-1|TRBJ2-2|14|.
TGCGCCAGCAGTGGATCACAGGGTGCCGGGGAGCTGTTTTTT
CASSGSQGAGELFF
>.|TRBV6-2/TRBV6-3|TRBJ1-5|16|TRBD1
TGTGCCAGCAGTTTCATCGACAGGGGAGATAGCCAGCCCCAGCATTTT
CASSFIDRGDSQPQHF
>.|TRBV11-2|TRBJ2-1|16|TRBD2
TGTGCCAGCAGCTTGAGGGGAACTAGCGGGATCCATGAGCAGTTCTTC
CASSLRGTSGIHEQFF
>.|TRBV5-1|TRBJ1-1|15|TRBD1
TGCGCCAGCAGCTTGTCCGGGACAGGGTTCCCTGAAGCTTTCTTT
CASSLSGTGFPEAFF
>.|TRBV30|TRBJ2-3|14|TRBD2
TGTGCCTGGGGGGAGGGTTGGGCGACAGATACGCAGTATTTT
CAWGEGWATDTQYF
>.|TRBV11-2|TRBJ1-1|11|TRBD1
TGTGCCAGCAGTAGACAGGGTACCGCTTTCTTT
CASSRQGTAFF
>.|TRBV3-1/TRBV3-2|TRBJ2-1|15|.
TGTGCCAGCAGCCCCAGGGACTTCACCTACAATGAGCAGTTCTTC
CASSPRDFTYNEQFF
>.|TRBV13|TRBJ2-7|15|.
TGTGCCAGCAGCTTACGAGGAAGGAGCTCCTACGAGCAGTACTTC
CASSLRGRSSYEQYF
>.|TRBV3-1/TRBV3-2|TRBJ2-3|18|.
TGTGCCAGCAGCCAAGAGGTGGCCGTCCTTTTCAGCACAGATACGCAGTATTTT
CASSQEVAVLFSTDTQYF
>.|TRBV27|TRBJ2-7|14|TRBD2
TGTGCCAGCAGTTTCGGACTAGCGGCCTACGAGCAGTACTTC
CASSFGLAAYEQYF
>.|TRBV3-1/TRBV3-2|TRBJ1-2|15|.
TGTGCCAGCAGCCAAGAAGGGCAGGGTCCCTATGGCTACACCTTC
CASSQEGQGPYGYTF
>.|TRBV4-1|TRBJ2-5|14|.
TGCGCCAGCAGCCAAGCGGTCAGGAAAGAGACCCAGTACTTC
CASSQAVRKETQYF
>.|TRBV12-5|TRBJ2-3|14|.
TGTGCTAGTGCCGCTGGAGGTGGCACAGATACGCAGTATTTT
CASAAGGGTDTQYF
>.|TRBV5-6|TRBJ2-7|13|.
TGTGCCAGCAGCTTGGCCACTCCGGGGGAGCAGTACTTC
CASSLATPGEQYF
>once|TRBV5-6|TRBJ2-2|16|.
TGTGCCAGCAGCTCCCTGACAATTTCGAACACCGGGGAGCTGTTTTTT
CASSSLTISNTGELFF
>few|TRBV6-5|TRBJ1-1|14|TRBD1
TGTGCCAGCAGTTACTCGACAGGGGCCCCTGAAGCTTTCTTT
CASSYSTGAPEAFF
>.|TRBV25-1|TRBJ1-5|17|.
TGTGCCAGCAGTGAGGGGGGGGACGGGGCTAGCAATCAGCCCCAGCATTTT
CASSEGGDGASNQPQHF
>.|TRBV6-1|TRBJ1-1|14|TRBD1
TGTGCCAGCAGTGATGGGACAGCAAACACTGAAGCTTTCTTT
CASSDGTANTEAFF
>.|TRBV19|TRBJ1-5|14|.
TGTGCCAGTAGTATGGGGCGCGTGACTCAGCCCCAGCATTTT
CASSMGRVTQPQHF